This TCR beta chain was identified in a study of post-analysis software for immune sequencing data. Unique molecular identifiers were built into the TCR beta cDNA libraries. The yield from roughly 1 to 10 million T cells was roughly 0.5 million cDNA molecules in total. MiXCR, run by TCRdb on the PCR reads, gives a single entry per CDR3 protein. The data contain hundreds of thousands of distinct CDR3 sequences, approximately 45% of them seen just once; the ten biggest clones take up about 12%. Study-wide results and caveats: Under the F measure, samples that were prepared in one batch clustered strongly together. Normalized Chao1 diversity was significantly reduced in patients versus controls.

This clonotype was seen more than once but under ten times. Its specificity is not known. This clonotype originated in a girl aged 5-17 years with multiple sclerosis. Sequencing used blood.

The CDR3 nucleotides read TGCGCCAGCAGCTCCCTAGCGGGAGGGATTGCCTACAATGAGCAGTTCTTC. This gives the protein CASSSLAGGIAYNEQFF. The chain combines TRBV5-1 with TRBJ2-1; 12 bases are shared with TRBD2. The CDR3 covers 17 residues. Unmatched junction bases numbered 6, after V lost 3 bases and J lost 2 bases. CDR1 is SGHRS and CDR2 is YFSETQ in the germline V gene.